Below, one T cell receptor (beta chain) is given with its context. Clones were read by immunoSEQ multiplex PCR, and TCRdb kept only the in-frame ones, dropping some. The sample has 55,000 to 80,000 clones, less than 95% seen once. This specimen comes from a study of OX40 agonist ivuxolimab in advanced cancers. The CDR3 loop spans 13 amino acids. V was trimmed by 6 bases and J by 2 bases, leaving 12 bases between them. The germline V gene has CDR1 SGHKS and CDR2 YYEKEE (reference sequence). Source: CD4+ or CD8+ T cells sorted from blood, taken in a trial of the OX40 agonist ivuxolimab. The chain joins TRBV5-5 to TRBJ2-7; D may correspond to TRBD1 or TRBD2 (5 bases each). This sequence originates from an adult with an advanced solid tumor such as melanoma, head and neck, liver or kidney cancer. CDR3 nucleotide sequence: TGTGCCAGCACAGGGACGGACCCCTACGAGCAGTACTTC. This gives the protein CASTGTDPYEQYF. The complete variable domain, with remaining parts taken from reference TRBV5-5 and TRBJ2-7, reads DAGVTQSPTHLIKTRGQQVTLRCSPISGHKSVSWYQQVLGQGPQFIFQYYEKEERGRGNFPDRFSARQFPNYSSELNVNALLLGDSALYLCASTGTDPYEQYFGPGTRLTVT.